This T cell receptor beta chain was obtained from a study of blood T cells in healthy people across ages. The CDR3 extends over 14 amino acids. Per germline, CDR1 MDHEN and CDR2 SYDVKM. The germline V and J ends were trimmed by 3 bases and 6 bases, with 13 bases remaining between them. It was with a sample-barcoded 5' primer and a J-beta primer mix that a second PCR of roughly 7 to 12 cycles was run. From the 5' RACE reads, TCRdb called clonotypes with MiXCR, one entry per CDR3 protein. The sample lists nearly 1 million distinct CDR3 sequences; roughly 51% were seen once. Sequencing input: blood. The rearrangement uses TRBV28 and TRBJ2-3; D not resolved. The sequence was collected from a woman aged 55-75 years in good health. The CDR3 here is CASSFVLPTDTQYF. Here the CDR3 DNA reads TGTGCCAGCAGTTTCGTATTGCCCACTGATACGCAGTATTTT.